This T cell receptor beta chain was sequenced in a study of blood T cells in healthy people across ages. In this sample, this clonotype turned up many times. The CDR3 totals 12 residues. Trimming took off 6 bases at V and 2 bases at J, with 8 bases between the two ends. Per the germline V gene, CDR1 is MNHEY and CDR2 is SMNVEV (reference sequence). Next came a second PCR, run for about 6 to 11 cycles, which used a sample-barcoded 5' primer along with a J-beta primer mix. TCRdb analysed the 5' RACE reads with MiXCR anew, one entry per CDR3 protein. The table includes about 730,000 distinct CDR3 sequences, roughly 45% detected once.

The chain uses TRBV27 and TRBJ2-7; D is possibly TRBD1 (6 bases). The sequence derives from a woman aged 55 to 70 in good health. The sample was blood. In DNA form, the CDR3 reads TGTGCCAGCAGGGGGGACACCTACGAGCAGTACTTC. Residues: CASRGDTYEQYF.